The 25 T cell receptor beta chains below come from one sample, sequenced in a study of shared clonotypes between healthy human individuals. Data came from immunoSEQ multiplex PCR; TCRdb stores just in-frame clones and leaves some out. The repertoire has some 2.4 million clones, roughly 93% of them found once; the top ten carry approximately 0.36%. The sample was naive CD4+ T cells from PBMCs. The subset here: CD45RA+ positively selected. The receptors were sampled from a man aged 18 to 30 in good health. Some clones in this sample may be carry-over from other donors' samples.

This clone was seen more than once but under ten times. The genes are TRBV6-5 and TRBJ1-1, with unresolved D. The CDR3 is made up of 12 amino acids. V was clipped by 8 bases and J by 1 base, with 8 bases between them. The germline V gene encodes CDR1 MNHEY and CDR2 SVGAGI. CDR3 residues: CASSGRNTEAFF. For the CDR3, the DNA is TGTGCCAGCTCGGGGAGGAACACTGAAGCTTTCTTT.

This chain uses TRBV10-1 with TRBJ2-5; a possible D gene is TRBD2 (6 bases). CDR3 length: 16 residues. The germline V gene has CDR1 WNHNN and CDR2 SYGVQD (reference sequence). Trimming took 2 bases from V and 2 from J, leaving 15 bases between them. This chain's CDR3 is CASSEGVAAPQETQYF. DNA of the CDR3: TGCGCCAGCAGTGAGGGGGTAGCGGCCCCTCAAGAGACCCAGTACTTC.

The DNA of the CDR3 is TGTGCCAGCAGGTCGGATAATTCACCCCTCCACTTT. This sequence encodes CASRSDNSPLHF. The chain has TRBV28 and TRBJ1-6; D unresolved. The V gene lost 6 bases and the J gene lost 5 bases, with 5 bases spanning the gap. Germline V CDR1 and CDR2: MDHEN, SYDVKM. The CDR3 is 12 amino acids.

This chain connects TRBV28 to TRBJ1-1; no reliable D call. The CDR3 contains 15 residues. Looked up from germline, CDR1 is MDHEN and CDR2 is SYDVKM. Trimming removed 1 base at V and 1 base at J, with 10 bases between. The CDR3 sequence: CASSLSPVPNTEAFF. The CDR3 nucleotides are TGTGCCAGCAGTTTATCTCCCGTTCCGAACACTGAAGCTTTCTTT.

This chain connects TRBV7-9 to TRBJ2-3; 10 bases map to TRBD1. V dropped 3 bases and J dropped 3; count of bases not matched to a gene: 6. The V gene's germline CDR1 is SEHNR and CDR2 FQNEAQ (reference sequence). The CDR3 has 16 residues. CDR3: CASSFPPGQGTDTQYF. CDR3 nucleotide sequence: TGTGCCAGCAGCTTCCCTCCGGGACAGGGGACAGATACGCAGTATTTT.

The rearrangement joins TRBV7-2 to TRBJ2-5, with D possibly matching TRBD2 (7 bases). Per germline, CDR1 SGHTA and CDR2 FQGNSA. V lost 5 bases and J lost 1, with 14 bases in between. CDR3 length: 15 residues. CDR3: CASSPLRGAQETQYF. The CDR3 DNA reads TGTGCCAGCAGCCCCCTTCGGGGGGCCCAAGAGACCCAGTACTTC. The whole variable domain, filled in from reference TRBV7-2 and TRBJ2-5, reads GAGVSQSPSNKVTEKGKDVELRCDPISGHTALYWYRQSLGQGLEFLIYFQGNSAPDKSGLPSDRFSAERTGGSVSTLTIQRTQQEDSAVYLCASSPLRGAQETQYFGPGTRLLVL.

The rearrangement links TRBV29-1 to TRBJ2-5; no reliable D call. Germline CDR1 reads SQVTM; CDR2 reads ANQGSEA. The V and J ends lost 1 base and 5 bases respectively, with 11 bases between them. The CDR3 is 13 residues long. The CDR3 nucleotides read TGCAGCGTTGAAGGGGTTCGACGGGAGACCCAGTACTTC. It specifies CSVEGVRRETQYF.

The chain carries TRBV30 and TRBJ1-6, with unresolved D. Trimming left V 2 bases short and J 9 bases short, with 11 bases between. The germline gives CDR1 GTSNPN, CDR2 SVGIG (reference sequence). CDR3 length equals 13 residues. The CDR3 protein is CAWSTYRSSPLHF. The CDR3, as DNA: TGTGCCTGGAGTACCTATAGGAGTTCACCCCTCCACTTT. The full variable domain, with the rest looked up from reference TRBV30 and TRBJ1-6, is SQTIHQWPATLVQPVGSPLSLECTVEGTSNPNLYWYRQAAGRGLQLLFYSVGIGQISSEVPQNLSASRPQDRQFILSSKKLLLSDSGFYLCAWSTYRSSPLHFGNGTRLTVT.

The V call is TRBV9, the J call TRBJ2-3, with 7 bases identical to TRBD2. The CDR3 is 14 residues long. The V gene end was trimmed by 6 bases and the J gene end by 6 bases; junction bases not matched to a gene: 10. Germline CDR1 and CDR2: SGDLS and YYNGEE. The CDR3 region is CASTRRGGIDTQYF. The CDR3 coding sequence is TGTGCCAGCACTCGAAGGGGAGGGATTGATACGCAGTATTTT.

The rearrangement links TRBV7-3 to TRBJ2-2; the D is unclear. The CDR3 is 16 residues long. The germline V and J ends were trimmed by 4 bases and 1 base, with 13 bases remaining between them. Germline CDR1 and CDR2: SGHTA and FQGTGA. CDR3 loop: CASSYRGKENTGELFF. The CDR3 nucleotides are TGTGCCAGCAGCTACAGAGGAAAAGAGAACACCGGGGAGCTGTTTTTT.

The rearrangement joins TRBV25-1 to TRBJ2-7, with D perhaps matching TRBD1 (6 bases). V was clipped by 2 bases and J by 0 bases, with 11 bases between them. The CDR3 has 15 residues. The germline CDR1 and CDR2 sequences are MGHDK and SYGVNS. CDR3 DNA: TGTGCCAGCAGTGAAACAGGGCGGAGCTCCTACGAGCAGTACTTC. It specifies CASSETGRSSYEQYF.

J is TRBJ1-1 and V is TRBV2; D is unresolved. This CDR3 contains 13 residues. Looked up from germline, CDR1 is SNHLY and CDR2 is FYNNEI. Trimming shortened V by 7 bases and J by 5 bases, and 14 bases separated the two germline ends. For the CDR3, the DNA is TGTGCCAGCACGGCCGGGGTAGAGACTGAAGCTTTCTTT. Translated: CASTAGVETEAFF.

The rearrangement links TRBV11-3 to TRBJ2-7; 8 nucleotides align to TRBD1. The CDR3 contains 13 residues. Germline CDR1 reads SGHNT; CDR2 reads YENEEA. J gave up 4 bases and V 5 bases, and 4 bases lay outside the gene matches. As DNA, the CDR3 is TGTGCCAGCAGCGATAGACAGGGGTACGAGCAGTACTTC. Protein product: CASSDRQGYEQYF.

The chain uses TRBV28 and TRBJ2-3; 8 nucleotides line up with TRBD2. This CDR3 is 14 amino acids long. From germline, CDR1 is MDHEN and CDR2 SYDVKM. Trimming at V came to 6 bases and at J to 2 bases, leaving 4 bases not matched to a gene. CDR3: CASSVAGYTDTQYF. The CDR3 nucleotides read TGTGCCAGCAGCGTAGCGGGGTACACAGATACGCAGTATTTT.

This clone was seen a few times. The rearrangement joins TRBV2 to TRBJ1-5, with 7 nucleotides matching TRBD1. This CDR3 spans 15 amino acids. Germline V gene sequence: CDR1 SNHLY, CDR2 FYNNEI. The J segment lost 6 bases and the V segment lost 3 bases, leaving 8 bases of the junction unmatched. The DNA of the CDR3 is TGTGCCAGCAGTGAGGCTGACAGGGTTTCTCAGCCCCAGCATTTT. The encoded protein is CASSEADRVSQPQHF.

J is TRBJ2-1 and V is TRBV10-3, with 9 bases identical to TRBD2. This CDR3 spans 14 amino acids. From germline, CDR1 is ENHRY and CDR2 SYGVKD. V shed 4 bases, J shed 5 bases, and the junction held 3 bases outside the gene matches. The CDR3 DNA reads TGTGCCATCAGTGGGGTAGCGGGAGACAATGAGCAGTTCTTC. This codes for CAISGVAGDNEQFF.

The rearrangement uses TRBV7-2 and TRBJ2-7, with 10 bases identical to TRBD1. The V gene end was trimmed by 1 base and the J gene end by 3 bases; junction bases not matched to a gene: 3. Germline CDR1 is SGHTA and CDR2 is FQGNSA. The CDR3 is 15 amino acids. The CDR3 nucleotides are TGTGCCAGCAGCTTAGAGGACAGGGGGGGCTACGAGCAGTACTTC. Translation: CASSLEDRGGYEQYF.

The chain is built from TRBV5-4 and TRBJ2-4; TRBD2 matches at 7 bases. Germline trimming cut 4 bases from V and 8 bases from J; bases unmatched to any gene: 12. This CDR3 is 15 amino acids long. CDR1 and CDR2 (germline): SGHNT, YYREEE (reference sequence). Here the CDR3 reads CASSGSGGGPYIQYF. Here the CDR3 DNA reads TGTGCCAGCAGCGGGTCTGGGGGAGGGCCGTACATTCAGTACTTC.

The chain joins TRBV14 to TRBJ1-1, with D possibly matching TRBD1 (6 bases). The CDR3 is 14 amino acids. Germline CDR1 reads SGHDN; CDR2 reads FVKESK. V was pared by 3 bases and J by 3 bases, with 11 bases between. The CDR3 region has the DNA TGTGCCAGCAGCCATACCGGGGGCCACACTGAAGCTTTCTTT. Amino acids: CASSHTGGHTEAFF.

The rearrangement links TRBV4-2 to TRBJ2-2; weak D call: TRBD1 (6 bases). Germline-derived CDR1 and CDR2 are LGHNA and YNFKEQ. The V end lost 4 bases, the J end lost 2 bases, and 14 bases lay between the germline ends. The CDR3 runs to 16 residues. The CDR3 loop reads CASSPSQGLNTGELFF. The CDR3 DNA sequence: TGTGCCAGCAGCCCCAGTCAGGGGTTAAACACCGGGGAGCTGTTTTTT.

This chain joins TRBV7-9 and TRBJ1-1, with TRBD1 identical over 8 bases. This CDR3 spans 16 amino acids. Losses at the gene ends were 6 bases for V and 2 bases for J; bases not matched to a gene: 11. Germline V gene data show CDR1 as SEHNR and CDR2 as FQNEAQ (reference sequence). CDR3 DNA: TGTGCCAGCAGTACTGCGGGAGGACAGGGTAACACTGAAGCTTTCTTT. Translation gives CASSTAGGQGNTEAFF. Together with reference TRBV7-9 and TRBJ1-1, the CDR3 gives the full variable domain: DTGVSQNPRHKITKRGQNVTFRCDPISEHNRLYWYRQTLGQGPEFLTYFQNEAQLEKSRLLSDRFSAERPKGSFSTLEIQRTEQGDSAMYLCASSTAGGQGNTEAFFGQGTRLTVV.

The V and J genes are TRBV5-1 and TRBJ2-5; D call uncertain. V was clipped by 1 base and J by 7 bases, with 17 bases between them. Germline V CDR1 and CDR2: SGHRS, YFSETQ. This CDR3 is built from 15 residues. CDR3 region: CASSLRAGLGGTQYF. The DNA of the CDR3 is TGCGCCAGCAGCTTGAGGGCCGGGTTGGGTGGGACCCAGTACTTC.

The rearrangement links TRBV5-1 to TRBJ2-1; TRBD2 matches 7 bases. Trimming at V came to 1 base and at J to 8 bases, leaving 6 bases not matched to a gene. The CDR3 contains 14 residues. Per germline, CDR1 SGHRS and CDR2 YFSETQ. In DNA, the CDR3 is TGCGCCAGCAGCTTGATGACTAGCTCCTATGAGCAGTTCTTC. Its protein is CASSLMTSSYEQFF.

This clone is a singleton in its sample. This chain connects TRBV5-4 to TRBJ1-2; D not resolved. Germline V gene lookup returns CDR1 SGHNT and CDR2 YYREEE (reference sequence). CDR3 size: 16 residues. V lost 3 bases and J 2 bases, leaving 17 bases between the germline ends. Written as DNA, the CDR3 is TGTGCCAGCAGCTCCCTTCCGTGGATCCGAAACTATGGCTACACCTTC. Protein product: CASSSLPWIRNYGYTF.

This chain uses TRBV7-9 with TRBJ1-4, with D possibly being TRBD1 (6 bases). Between the trimmed V and J ends, which lost 2 bases and 0 bases, there was a span of 16 bases. The CDR3 consists of 18 residues. The germline V gene encodes CDR1 SEHNR and CDR2 FQNEAQ (reference sequence). The CDR3 sequence is CASSLLSGGAATNEKLFF. As DNA, the CDR3 is TGTGCCAGCAGCTTATTATCCGGGGGGGCAGCAACTAATGAAAAACTGTTTTTT.